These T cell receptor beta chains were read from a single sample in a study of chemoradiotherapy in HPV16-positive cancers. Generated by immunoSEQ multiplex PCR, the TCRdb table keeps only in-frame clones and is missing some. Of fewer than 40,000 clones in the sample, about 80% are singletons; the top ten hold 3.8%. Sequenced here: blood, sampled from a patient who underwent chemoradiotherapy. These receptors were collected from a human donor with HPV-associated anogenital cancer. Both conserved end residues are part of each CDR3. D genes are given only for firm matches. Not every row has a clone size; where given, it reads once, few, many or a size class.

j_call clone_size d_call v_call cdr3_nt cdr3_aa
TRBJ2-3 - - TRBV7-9 TGTGCCAGCAGCCCGAGTGTGGCTTACACAGATACGCAGTATTTT CASSPSVAYTDTQYF
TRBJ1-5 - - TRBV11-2 TGTGCCAGCAGCTTAGATGGGTTGGGGAATCAGCCCCAGCATTTT CASSLDGLGNQPQHF
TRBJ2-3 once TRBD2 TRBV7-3 TGTGCCAGCAGCTCGGGACTAGGTCACACAGATACGCAGTATTTT CASSSGLGHTDTQYF
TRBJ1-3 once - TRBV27 TGTGCCAGCAGTTTATCCGGGGGGCTATCTGGAAACACCATATATTTT CASSLSGGLSGNTIYF
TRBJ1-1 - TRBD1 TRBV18 TGTGCCAGCTCACCGGGACAGCTCAACACTGAAGCTTTCTTT CASSPGQLNTEAFF
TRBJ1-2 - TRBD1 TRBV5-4 TGTGCCAGCATCGGACAGGGAGGGACGAGCTATGGCTACACCTTC CASIGQGGTSYGYTF
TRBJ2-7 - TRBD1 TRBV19 TGTGCCAGTAGGGGCCAGGGGGACGGAGAGCAGTACTTC CASRGQGDGEQYF
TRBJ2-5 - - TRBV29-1 TGCAGCGCGAAGAGTGGTCCAGAGACCCAGTACTTC CSAKSGPETQYF
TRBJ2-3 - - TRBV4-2 TGTGCCAGCAGCCAAACCGGGGGTAACACAGATACGCAGTATTTT CASSQTGGNTDTQYF
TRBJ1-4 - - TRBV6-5 TGTGCCAGCAGCCCAGCGCTCACTAATGAAAAACTGTTTTTT CASSPALTNEKLFF
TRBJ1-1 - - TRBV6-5 TGTGCCAGCAAACGGGGGGTCCAAACTGAAGCTTTCTTT CASKRGVQTEAFF
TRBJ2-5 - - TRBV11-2 TGTGCCAGCAGCTTAGATAGGGTGCGGGAGACCCAGTACTTC CASSLDRVRETQYF
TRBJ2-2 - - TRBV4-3 TGCGCCAGCAGCCAGGGACAGCCGGGGGGCGGGGAGCTGTTTTTT CASSQGQPGGGELFF
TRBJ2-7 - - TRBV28 TGTGCCAGCAGTTTAAGTTGGGGGACGTCGAGAGAGTACTTC CASSLSWGTSREYF
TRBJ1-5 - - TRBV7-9 TGTGCCAGCAGCCCTCAAGGGGATCAGCCCCAGCATTTT CASSPQGDQPQHF
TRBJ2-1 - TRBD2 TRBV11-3 TGTGCCAGCAGCTTGGGAACTAGCGGGGGTGGCAATGAGCAGTTCTTC CASSLGTSGGGNEQFF
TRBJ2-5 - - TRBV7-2 TGTGCCAGCAGCTTAGGGGGGGCGGGGTTGGGAGAGACCCAGTACTTC CASSLGGAGLGETQYF
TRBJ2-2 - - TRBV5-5 TGTGCCAGCAGCTTGACACCTCTAGGCCGCACCGGGGAGCTGTTTTTT CASSLTPLGRTGELFF
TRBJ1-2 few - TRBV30 TGTGCCTGGAGCCGCCCAGCAAAAGGCTACACCTTC CAWSRPAKGYTF
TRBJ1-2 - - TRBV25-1 TGTGCCAGCAGTGAATATGCACAGAACTATGGCTACACCTTC CASSEYAQNYGYTF
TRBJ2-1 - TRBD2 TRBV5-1 TGCGCCAGCGGACTAGCGGGGGGCGGGAATGAGCAGTTCTTC CASGLAGGGNEQFF
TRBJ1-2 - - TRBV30 TGTGCCTGGAGAAGAAGAGGGAACTATGGCTACACCTTC CAWRRRGNYGYTF
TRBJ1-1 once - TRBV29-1 TGCAGCGTTGCCCCGACAGGCGCGAACACTGAAGCTTTCTTT CSVAPTGANTEAFF
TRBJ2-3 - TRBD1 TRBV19 TGTGCCAGTAGTATAGATACAGGGGGCCCAGATACGCAGTATTTT CASSIDTGGPDTQYF
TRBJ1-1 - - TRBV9 TGTGCCAGCCAACAGAACAGCGCAATGAACACTGAAGCTTTCTTT CASQQNSAMNTEAFF
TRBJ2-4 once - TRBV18 TGTGCCAGCTCACCACCGAAGGGCGAGAGTTCAAAAAACATTCAGTACTTC CASSPPKGESSKNIQYF
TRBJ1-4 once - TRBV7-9 TGTGCCAGCAGCCCGGGACACAAAGGGACTAATGAAAAACTGTTTTTT CASSPGHKGTNEKLFF
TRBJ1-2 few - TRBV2 TGTGCCAGCAGTATGCGGGGGGCGCAATATGGCTACACCTTC CASSMRGAQYGYTF
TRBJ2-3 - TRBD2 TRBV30 TGTGCCTGGAGTGTTTCTAGCGGGGGGAAGGATACGCAGTATTTT CAWSVSSGGKDTQYF
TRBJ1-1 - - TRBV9 TGTGCCAGCAGCGTAGGAGGTTTCGACACTGAAGCTTTCTTT CASSVGGFDTEAFF
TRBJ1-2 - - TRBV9 TGTGCCAGCAGCGTAGATCTCAGTTCGTATGGCTACACCTTC CASSVDLSSYGYTF
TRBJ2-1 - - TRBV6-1 TGTGCCACCTCTTACGAGGGAAATGAGCAGTTCTTC CATSYEGNEQFF
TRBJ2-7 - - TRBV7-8 TGTGCCAGCAGCTTAGGGGGAACGAAGGGTTACGAGCAGTACTTC CASSLGGTKGYEQYF
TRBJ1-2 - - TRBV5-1 TGCGCCAGCAGCTGGGGACTCCAAGCTAACTATGGCTACACCTTC CASSWGLQANYGYTF
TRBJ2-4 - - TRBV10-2 TGCGCCAGCAGGCAGGGGGCCAAAAACATTCAGTACTTC CASRQGAKNIQYF
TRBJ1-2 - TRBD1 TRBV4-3 TGCGCCAGCAGCCAAGACAGACAGGGGCAGATTCATGGCTACACCTTC CASSQDRQGQIHGYTF
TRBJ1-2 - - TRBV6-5 TGTGCCAGCCGCGCAGGCAGGACAAGTCTTTATGGCTACACCTTC CASRAGRTSLYGYTF
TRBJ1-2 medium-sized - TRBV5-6 TGTGCCAGCAGCTTTTGGACGAGACCTCTAGGTGGCTACACCTTC CASSFWTRPLGGYTF
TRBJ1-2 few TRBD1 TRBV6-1 TGTGCCAGCAGTGTCAGGGGGGAATATGGCTACACCTTC CASSVRGEYGYTF
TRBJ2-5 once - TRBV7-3 TGTGCCAGCAGCTTGGGGGAGAGGGAGACCCAGTACTTC CASSLGERETQYF
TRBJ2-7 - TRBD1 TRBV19 TGTGCCAGCGGGGACAGGGGTCTTTACGAGCAGTACTTC CASGDRGLYEQYF
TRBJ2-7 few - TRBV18 TGTGCCAGCTCATCTAAACAGGGCTACGAGCAGTACTTC CASSSKQGYEQYF